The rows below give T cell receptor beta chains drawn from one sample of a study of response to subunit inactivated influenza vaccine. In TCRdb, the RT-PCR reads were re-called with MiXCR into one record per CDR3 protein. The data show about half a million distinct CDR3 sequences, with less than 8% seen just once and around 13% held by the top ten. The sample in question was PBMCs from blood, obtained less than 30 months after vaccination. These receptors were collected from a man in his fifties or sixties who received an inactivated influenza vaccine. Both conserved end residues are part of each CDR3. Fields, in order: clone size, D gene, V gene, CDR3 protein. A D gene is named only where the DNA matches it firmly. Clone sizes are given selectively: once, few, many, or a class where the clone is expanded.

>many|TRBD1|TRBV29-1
CSVPNRGNEQFF
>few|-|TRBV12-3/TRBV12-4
CASSLTSGAVDTQYF
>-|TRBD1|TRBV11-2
CASSSKGSGQGGTYNEQFF
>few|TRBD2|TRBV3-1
CASSQGTRIPNEQFF
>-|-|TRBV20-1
CSARQDSGANVLTF
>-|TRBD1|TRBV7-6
CASSSRQGLRNSPLHF
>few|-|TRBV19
CASSRATDLKTQYF
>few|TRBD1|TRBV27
CATHRYLDRAYEQYF
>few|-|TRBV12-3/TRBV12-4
CASSLFGDFYEQYF
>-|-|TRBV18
CASAHGQYSYEQYF
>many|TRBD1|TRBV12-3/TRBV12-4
CASSFGTGREGANVLTF
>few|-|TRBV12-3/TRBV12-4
CASSFAGRTGELFF
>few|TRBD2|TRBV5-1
CASSSLGGGASDTQYF
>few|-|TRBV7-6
CASSANLPTGPGANVLTF
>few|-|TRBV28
CASSPGKLGEQYF
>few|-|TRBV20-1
CSAREVGRQNQPQHF
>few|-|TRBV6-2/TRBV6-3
CASSPQGWDIQYF
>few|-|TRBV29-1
CSVGRQEKLFF
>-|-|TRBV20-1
CSATARGSGNTIYF
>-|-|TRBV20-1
CSARTHYSNQPQHF
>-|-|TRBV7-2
CASISGGSRNTGELFF
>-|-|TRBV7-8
CASSQTRGSYNEQFF
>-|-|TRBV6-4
CASSDSLHPDTQYF
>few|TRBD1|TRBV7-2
CASSLRPRQGVYNEQFF
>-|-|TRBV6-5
CASSWGRGGSYEQYF
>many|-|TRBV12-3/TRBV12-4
CASSLDREWADTQYF
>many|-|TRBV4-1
CASSQSSRGNTEAFF
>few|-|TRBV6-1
CASRPLGGKSSYEQYF
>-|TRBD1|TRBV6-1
CASSRRQGSAGEQYF
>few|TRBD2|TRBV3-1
CASSPDSGRDRNEQFF
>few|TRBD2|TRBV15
CATSREAGGRISEQFF
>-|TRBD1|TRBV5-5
CASSMQGVETQYF
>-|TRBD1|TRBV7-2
CASSFQARTGFEQYF
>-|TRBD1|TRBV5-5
CASSLARDSYGYTF
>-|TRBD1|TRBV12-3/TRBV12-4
CATTTGSTGELFF
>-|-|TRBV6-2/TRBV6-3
CASTPPGIRNTGELFF
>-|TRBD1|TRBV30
CAWSLGQNSPLHF
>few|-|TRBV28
CASSPVAGAYTGANVLTF
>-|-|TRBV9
CASSVTIAAPYNEQFF
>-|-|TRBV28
CASSNDGNQPQHF
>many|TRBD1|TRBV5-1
CASRLGTDQETQYF
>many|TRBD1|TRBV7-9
CASSESRTGVREAFF
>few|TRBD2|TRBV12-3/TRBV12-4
CASRPGTSDHNEQFF
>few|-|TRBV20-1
CSASWSLDYGYTF
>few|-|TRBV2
CASGKPDTQYF
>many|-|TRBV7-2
CASSLVGGGTDQPQHF